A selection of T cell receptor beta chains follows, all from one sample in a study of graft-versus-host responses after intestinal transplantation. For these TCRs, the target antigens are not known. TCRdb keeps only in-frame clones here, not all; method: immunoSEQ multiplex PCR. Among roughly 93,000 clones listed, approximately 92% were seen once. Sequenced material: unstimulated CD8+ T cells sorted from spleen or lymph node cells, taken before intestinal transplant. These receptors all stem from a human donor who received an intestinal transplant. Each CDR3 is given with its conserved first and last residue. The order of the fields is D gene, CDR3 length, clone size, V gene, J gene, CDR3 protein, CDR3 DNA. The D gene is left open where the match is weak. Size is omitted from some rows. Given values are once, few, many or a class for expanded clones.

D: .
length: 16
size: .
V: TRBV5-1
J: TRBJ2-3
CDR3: CASSPAGGLSTDTQYF
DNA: TGCGCCAGCAGCCCGGCCGGCGGCCTGAGCACAGATACGCAGTATTTT

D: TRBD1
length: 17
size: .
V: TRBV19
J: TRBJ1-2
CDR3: CASGRGTGALANYGYTF
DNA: TGTGCCAGTGGACGGGGGACAGGGGCTTTAGCTAACTATGGCTACACCTTC

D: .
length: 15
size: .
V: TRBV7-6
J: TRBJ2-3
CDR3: CASSLEAVGTDTQYF
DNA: TGTGCCAGCAGCTTAGAAGCGGTGGGCACAGATACGCAGTATTTT

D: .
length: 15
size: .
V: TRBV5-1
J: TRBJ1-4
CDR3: CASSLASGTSEKLFF
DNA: TGCGCCAGCAGCTTGGCCTCGGGGACTTCTGAAAAACTGTTTTTT

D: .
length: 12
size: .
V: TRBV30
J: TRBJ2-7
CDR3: CAWSPAGYEQYF
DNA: TGTGCCTGGAGTCCCGCGGGGTACGAGCAGTACTTC

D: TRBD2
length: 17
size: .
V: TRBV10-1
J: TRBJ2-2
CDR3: CASRGGAAGERTGELFF
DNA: TGCGCCAGCAGGGGGGGGGCAGCGGGAGAACGAACCGGGGAGCTGTTTTTT

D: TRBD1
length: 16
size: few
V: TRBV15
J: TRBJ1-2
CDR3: CATRVDRGAVFYGYTF
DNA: TGTGCCACCAGGGTAGACAGGGGCGCAGTGTTCTATGGCTACACCTTC

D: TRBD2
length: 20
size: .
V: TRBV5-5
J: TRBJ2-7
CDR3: CASSPEGWASGILDAYEQYF
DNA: TGTGCCAGCAGCCCAGAGGGTTGGGCTAGCGGGATATTGGACGCCTACGAGCAGTACTTC

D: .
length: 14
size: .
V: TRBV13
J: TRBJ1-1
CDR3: CASSLISPRGAAFF
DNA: TGTGCCAGCAGCTTAATCTCTCCTCGGGGGGCAGCTTTCTTT

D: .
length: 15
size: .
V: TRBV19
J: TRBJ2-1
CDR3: CASSMSGSSYNEQFF
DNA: TGTGCCAGTAGTATGTCCGGGAGCTCCTACAATGAGCAGTTCTTC

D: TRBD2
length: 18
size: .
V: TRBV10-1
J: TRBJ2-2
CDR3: CASRPKNIAGPNTGELFF
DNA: TGCGCCAGCAGACCCAAAAACATAGCGGGACCCAACACCGGGGAGCTGTTTTTT

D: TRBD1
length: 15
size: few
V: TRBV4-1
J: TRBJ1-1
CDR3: CASSRGQAVNTEAFF
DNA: TGCGCCAGCAGCCGAGGACAGGCCGTGAACACTGAAGCTTTCTTT

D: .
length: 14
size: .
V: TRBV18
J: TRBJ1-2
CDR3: CASFAGESFYGYTF
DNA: TGTGCCAGCTTTGCAGGGGAATCTTTCTATGGCTACACCTTC

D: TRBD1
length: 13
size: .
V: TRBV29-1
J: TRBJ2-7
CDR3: CSVQGDRDYEQYF
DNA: TGCAGCGTTCAAGGAGACAGGGACTACGAGCAGTACTTC

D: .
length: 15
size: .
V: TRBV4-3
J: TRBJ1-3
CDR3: CASSVGGASGNTIYF
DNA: TGCGCCAGCAGCGTCGGGGGGGCCTCTGGAAACACCATATATTTT

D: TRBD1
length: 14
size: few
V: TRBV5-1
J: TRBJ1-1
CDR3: CASSSTGEAKLAFF
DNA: TGCGCCAGCAGCTCGACAGGGGAGGCAAAGTTGGCTTTCTTT

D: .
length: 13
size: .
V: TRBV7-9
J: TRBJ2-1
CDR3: CASYEGLREEQFF
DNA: TGTGCCAGCTACGAGGGACTCCGGGAAGAGCAGTTCTTC

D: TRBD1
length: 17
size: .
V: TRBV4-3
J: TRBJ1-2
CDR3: CASSQDIRDRVPRGYTF
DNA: TGCGCCAGCAGCCAAGATATTCGGGACAGGGTTCCTCGGGGCTACACCTTC

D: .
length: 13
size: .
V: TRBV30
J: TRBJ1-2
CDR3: CAWSPGVGYGYTF
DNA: TGTGCCTGGAGTCCAGGGGTGGGCTATGGCTACACCTTC

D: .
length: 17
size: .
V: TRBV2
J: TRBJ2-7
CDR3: CASSPIQKMTGNYEQYF
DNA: TGTGCCAGCAGCCCAATCCAAAAAATGACAGGAAACTACGAGCAGTACTTC

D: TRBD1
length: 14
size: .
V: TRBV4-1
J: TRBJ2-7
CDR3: CASSWGQGAYEQYF
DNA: TGCGCCAGCAGCTGGGGACAGGGGGCCTACGAGCAGTACTTC

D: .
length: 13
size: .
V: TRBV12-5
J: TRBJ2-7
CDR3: CASGFLGKREQYF
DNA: TGTGCTAGTGGTTTCTTGGGGAAGCGGGAGCAGTACTTC

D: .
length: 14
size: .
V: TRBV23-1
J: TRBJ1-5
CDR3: CASISRGSNQPQHF
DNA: TGCGCCAGCATTTCGCGGGGAAGCAATCAGCCCCAGCATTTT

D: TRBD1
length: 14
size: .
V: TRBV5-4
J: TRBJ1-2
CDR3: CASSSGQGAYGYTF
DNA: TGTGCCAGCAGCTCGGGACAGGGGGCCTATGGCTACACCTTC

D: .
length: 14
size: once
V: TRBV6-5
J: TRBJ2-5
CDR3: CASRATGHQETQYF
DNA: TGTGCCAGCAGAGCAACAGGGCACCAAGAGACCCAGTACTTC

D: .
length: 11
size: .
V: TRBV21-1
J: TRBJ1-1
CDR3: CASSKLKEAFF
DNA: TGTGCCAGCAGCAAATTAAAAGAGGCTTTCTTT

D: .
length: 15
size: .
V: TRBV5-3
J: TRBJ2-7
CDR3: CARSFRDIQTYEQYF
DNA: TGTGCCAGAAGCTTCCGGGACATCCAAACCTACGAGCAGTACTTC

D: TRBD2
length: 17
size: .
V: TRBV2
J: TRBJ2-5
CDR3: CASSEVASGSLTPTQYF
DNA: TGTGCCAGCAGTGAGGTTGCTAGCGGGAGCCTTACCCCGACCCAGTACTTC

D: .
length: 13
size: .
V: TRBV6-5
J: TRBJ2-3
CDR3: CASSGDSPDTQYF
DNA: TGTGCCAGCTCCGGAGATTCCCCAGATACGCAGTATTTT

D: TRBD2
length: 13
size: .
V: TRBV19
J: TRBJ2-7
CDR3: CASSPGLTYEQYF
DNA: TGTGCCAGTAGCCCGGGACTAACCTACGAGCAGTACTTC

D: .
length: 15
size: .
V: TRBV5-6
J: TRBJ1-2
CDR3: CASSLASGLGYGYTF
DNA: TGTGCCAGCAGCTTGGCCTCAGGGCTCGGATATGGCTACACCTTC

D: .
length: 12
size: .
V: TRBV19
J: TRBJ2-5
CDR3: CASRGAGETQYF
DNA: TGTGCCAGTAGAGGAGCTGGGGAGACCCAGTACTTC

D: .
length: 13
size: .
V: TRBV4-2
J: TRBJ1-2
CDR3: CASSYGEKDGYTF
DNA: TGTGCCAGCAGCTACGGAGAGAAAGATGGCTACACCTTC

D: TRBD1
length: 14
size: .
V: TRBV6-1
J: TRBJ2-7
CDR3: CASSEVGQGHEQYF
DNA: TGTGCCAGCAGTGAAGTCGGACAGGGTCACGAGCAGTACTTC

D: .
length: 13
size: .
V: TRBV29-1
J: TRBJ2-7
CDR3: CSVDGGGVYEQYF
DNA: TGCAGCGTTGATGGCGGGGGCGTCTACGAGCAGTACTTC

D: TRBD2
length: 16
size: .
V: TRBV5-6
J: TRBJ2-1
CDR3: CASSPMTSGGYNEQFF
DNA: TGTGCCAGCAGCCCCATGACTAGCGGGGGGTACAATGAGCAGTTCTTC

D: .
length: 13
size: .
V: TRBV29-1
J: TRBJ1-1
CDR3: CSVEGTRNTEAFF
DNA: TGCAGCGTTGAAGGGACAAGGAACACTGAAGCTTTCTTT

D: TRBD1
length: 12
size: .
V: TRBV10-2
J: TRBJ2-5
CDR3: CASGQGQETQYF
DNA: TGCGCCAGTGGACAGGGCCAAGAGACCCAGTACTTC

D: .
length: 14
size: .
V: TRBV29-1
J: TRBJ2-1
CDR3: CSVRPLSSYNEQFF
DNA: TGCAGCGTACGCCCATTGAGCTCCTACAATGAGCAGTTCTTC

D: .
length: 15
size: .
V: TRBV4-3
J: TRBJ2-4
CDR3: CASSQGAGISNIQYF
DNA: TGCGCCAGCAGCCAAGGGGCGGGGATCTCAAACATTCAGTACTTC

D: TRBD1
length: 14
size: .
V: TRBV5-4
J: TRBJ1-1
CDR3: CASSLGQGAAEAFF
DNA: TGTGCCAGCAGCTTGGGACAGGGGGCCGCTGAAGCTTTCTTT

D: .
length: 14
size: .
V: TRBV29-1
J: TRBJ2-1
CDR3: CSVGLSDPYNEQFF
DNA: TGCAGCGTTGGGCTTAGCGACCCCTACAATGAGCAGTTCTTC

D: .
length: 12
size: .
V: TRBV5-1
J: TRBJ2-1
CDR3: CASSPDYNEQFF
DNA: TGCGCCAGCAGCCCGGACTATAATGAGCAGTTCTTC

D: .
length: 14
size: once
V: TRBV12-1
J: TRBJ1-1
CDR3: CASSLDRGNTEAFF
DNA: TGTGCCAGCAGCTTGGACAGGGGGAACACTGAAGCTTTCTTT

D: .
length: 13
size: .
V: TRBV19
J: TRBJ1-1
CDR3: CASSLTGNTEAFF
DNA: TGTGCCAGTAGCTTGACAGGGAACACTGAAGCTTTCTTT

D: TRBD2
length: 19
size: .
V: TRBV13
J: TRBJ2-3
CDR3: CASSNWTSGNAGRTDTQYF
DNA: TGTGCCAGCAGCAACTGGACTAGCGGGAATGCAGGACGCACAGATACGCAGTATTTT

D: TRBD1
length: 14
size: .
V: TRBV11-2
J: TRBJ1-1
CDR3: CASSWQGGNTEAFF
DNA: TGTGCCAGCAGCTGGCAGGGGGGGAACACTGAAGCTTTCTTT

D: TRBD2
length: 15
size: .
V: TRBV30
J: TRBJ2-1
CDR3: CAWMPGLAGYNEQFF
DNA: TGTGCCTGGATGCCGGGACTAGCGGGGTACAATGAGCAGTTCTTC

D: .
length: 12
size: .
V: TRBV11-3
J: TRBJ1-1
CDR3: CASSSINTEAFF
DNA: TGTGCCAGCAGCTCCATTAACACTGAAGCTTTCTTT

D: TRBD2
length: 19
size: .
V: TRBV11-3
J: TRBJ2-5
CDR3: CASSLNSLLAGVFQETQYF
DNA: TGTGCCAGCAGCCTAAACTCCCTCCTAGCGGGGGTTTTCCAAGAGACCCAGTACTTC

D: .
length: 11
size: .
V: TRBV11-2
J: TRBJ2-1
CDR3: CASSFLEEQFF
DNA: TGTGCCAGCAGCTTTCTAGAGGAGCAGTTCTTC

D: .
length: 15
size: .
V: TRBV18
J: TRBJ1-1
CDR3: CASYLGGNANTEAFF
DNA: TGTGCCAGCTACCTAGGTGGCAACGCGAACACTGAAGCTTTCTTT